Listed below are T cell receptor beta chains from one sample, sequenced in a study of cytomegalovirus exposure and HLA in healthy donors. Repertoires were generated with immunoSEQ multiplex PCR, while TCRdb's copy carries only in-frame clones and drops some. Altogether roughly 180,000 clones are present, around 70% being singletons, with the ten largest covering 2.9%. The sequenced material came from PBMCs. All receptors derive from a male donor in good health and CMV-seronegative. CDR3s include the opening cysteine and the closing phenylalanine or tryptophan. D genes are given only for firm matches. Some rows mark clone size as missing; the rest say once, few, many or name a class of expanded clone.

DNA: TGTGCCAGCAGTGCCAGACAGGGTGGAGCTTTAATGAACACTGAAGCTTTCTTT
CDR3: CASSARQGGALMNTEAFF
size: few
J: TRBJ1-1
D: TRBD1
V: TRBV6-1

DNA: TGTGCCTGGAGTTGGGCGGGAGTGGCAGATACGCAGTATTTT
CDR3: CAWSWAGVADTQYF
size: .
J: TRBJ2-3
D: TRBD2
V: TRBV30

DNA: TGTGCCAGCAGCTTACCACAGCAGAGATACACTGAAGCTTTCTTT
CDR3: CASSLPQQRYTEAFF
size: .
J: TRBJ1-1
D: .
V: TRBV7-9

DNA: TGCGCCAGCAGCCCAACAGCGGGGGGGCACACCGGGGAGCTGTTTTTT
CDR3: CASSPTAGGHTGELFF
size: .
J: TRBJ2-2
D: TRBD2
V: TRBV4-1

DNA: TGTGCCAGCAGCGTGGGGACTAGCCATTACAATGAGCAGTTCTTC
CDR3: CASSVGTSHYNEQFF
size: .
J: TRBJ2-1
D: TRBD2
V: TRBV9

DNA: TGTGCCATCACCGGCACAGATACGCAGTATTTT
CDR3: CAITGTDTQYF
size: .
J: TRBJ2-3
D: .
V: TRBV10-3

DNA: TGTGCCAGCAGCCGACAGGGGACTAGCACAGATACGCAGTATTTT
CDR3: CASSRQGTSTDTQYF
size: .
J: TRBJ2-3
D: TRBD1
V: TRBV7-9

DNA: TGTGCCAGCAGTTTTCGGGGGGAAACCTACGAGCAGTACTTC
CDR3: CASSFRGETYEQYF
size: .
J: TRBJ2-7
D: TRBD2
V: TRBV28

DNA: TGTGCCAGCAGTGACGCCGGGACAGCCCTTTACAATGAGCAGTTCTTC
CDR3: CASSDAGTALYNEQFF
size: .
J: TRBJ2-1
D: TRBD1
V: TRBV6-4

DNA: TGTGCCTGGAGAGCAGTCGGGACATTAGGAAACACCATATATTTT
CDR3: CAWRAVGTLGNTIYF
size: .
J: TRBJ1-3
D: .
V: TRBV30

DNA: TGTGCCAGCAGTTCCGGACAGGGTGGAAACATTCAGTACTTC
CDR3: CASSSGQGGNIQYF
size: .
J: TRBJ2-4
D: TRBD1
V: TRBV27

DNA: TGTGCCAGCAGTTACGCAGGGCGGTTGAACACTGAAGCTTTCTTT
CDR3: CASSYAGRLNTEAFF
size: .
J: TRBJ1-1
D: .
V: TRBV6-5

DNA: TGTGCCAGCAGCTTAAGAGCGGGACCCCCGGATGAGCAGTTCTTC
CDR3: CASSLRAGPPDEQFF
size: .
J: TRBJ2-1
D: TRBD2
V: TRBV7-2

DNA: TGTGCCAGCAGAAGTTCGCAGGGTAGTCAGCCCCAGCATTTT
CDR3: CASRSSQGSQPQHF
size: .
J: TRBJ1-5
D: .
V: TRBV6-5

DNA: TGTGCCAGCAGCGTAGAGGGACAGTCAAGCACAGATACGCAGTATTTT
CDR3: CASSVEGQSSTDTQYF
size: .
J: TRBJ2-3
D: TRBD1
V: TRBV9

DNA: TGTGCCCAAGGCCAGGGGGCCTACGAGCAGTACTTC
CDR3: CAQGQGAYEQYF
size: .
J: TRBJ2-7
D: TRBD1
V: TRBV30

DNA: TGTGCCTGGAGTTTAGCATTCAATCAGCCCCAGCATTTT
CDR3: CAWSLAFNQPQHF
size: .
J: TRBJ1-5
D: .
V: TRBV30

DNA: TGTGCCAGCAGCTTTCCTAGGGGGCGAGCGGGAGGGTCGAATGAGCAGTTCTTC
CDR3: CASSFPRGRAGGSNEQFF
size: .
J: TRBJ2-1
D: TRBD2
V: TRBV7-2

DNA: TGTGCCAGCATTCGGCTAGCGGGGTTGCCAGATACGCAGTATTTT
CDR3: CASIRLAGLPDTQYF
size: .
J: TRBJ2-3
D: TRBD2
V: TRBV6-1

DNA: TGTGCCAGCAGCCCAAATAGCGGGAGCTCCTACAATGAGCAGTTCTTC
CDR3: CASSPNSGSSYNEQFF
size: .
J: TRBJ2-1
D: TRBD2
V: TRBV7-2

DNA: TGTGCCAGCAGTTCCCTCGACAGGGACGCACGGGATGGCTACACCTTC
CDR3: CASSSLDRDARDGYTF
size: .
J: TRBJ1-2
D: TRBD1
V: TRBV28

DNA: TGTGCCAGCAGCCACAGGGGGCCCCTAAATGAAGCTTTCTTT
CDR3: CASSHRGPLNEAFF
size: once
J: TRBJ1-1
D: TRBD1
V: TRBV6-5

DNA: TGTGCCAGTAGTAGGGGACTAGCGGGAGGTGCGACAGATACGCAGTATTTT
CDR3: CASSRGLAGGATDTQYF
size: .
J: TRBJ2-3
D: TRBD2
V: TRBV19

DNA: TGTGCCAGTAGGGACAGTTACAATCAGCCCCAGCATTTT
CDR3: CASRDSYNQPQHF
size: .
J: TRBJ1-5
D: .
V: TRBV19

DNA: TGTGCCAGCAGTGAAGTAGGAGGGGACAGTTATGGCTACACCTTC
CDR3: CASSEVGGDSYGYTF
size: .
J: TRBJ1-2
D: TRBD1
V: TRBV6-1

DNA: TGTGCCTGGAGTGCAGACTCTGGGGCCAACGTCCTGACTTTC
CDR3: CAWSADSGANVLTF
size: once
J: TRBJ2-6
D: .
V: TRBV30

DNA: TGTGCCAGCAGCGTAACGGGACAAACACTTTACAATGAGCAGTTCTTC
CDR3: CASSVTGQTLYNEQFF
size: few
J: TRBJ2-1
D: .
V: TRBV9

DNA: TGTGCCAGCAGTTTAGGCAGGGAGGTCAACGAGCAGTACTTC
CDR3: CASSLGREVNEQYF
size: .
J: TRBJ2-7
D: .
V: TRBV28

DNA: TGTGCCAGCGCGACAGGGGACGGTAGAAAACTGTTTTTT
CDR3: CASATGDGRKLFF
size: .
J: TRBJ1-4
D: TRBD1
V: TRBV7-6

DNA: TGCAGCGGCGGCACAGATACGCAGTATTTT
CDR3: CSGGTDTQYF
size: .
J: TRBJ2-3
D: .
V: TRBV29-1

DNA: TGTGCCAGCAGCTTTAATAGCAATCAGCCCCAGCATTTT
CDR3: CASSFNSNQPQHF
size: .
J: TRBJ1-5
D: .
V: TRBV11-2

DNA: TGTGCCAGCAGAAGTAGAGATGACAGCAGCACTGAAGCTTTCTTT
CDR3: CASRSRDDSSTEAFF
size: .
J: TRBJ1-1
D: .
V: TRBV6-5

DNA: TGTGCCAGCAGCCCCTATTACAGGGGGCACACTGAAGCTTTCTTT
CDR3: CASSPYYRGHTEAFF
size: .
J: TRBJ1-1
D: TRBD1
V: TRBV14